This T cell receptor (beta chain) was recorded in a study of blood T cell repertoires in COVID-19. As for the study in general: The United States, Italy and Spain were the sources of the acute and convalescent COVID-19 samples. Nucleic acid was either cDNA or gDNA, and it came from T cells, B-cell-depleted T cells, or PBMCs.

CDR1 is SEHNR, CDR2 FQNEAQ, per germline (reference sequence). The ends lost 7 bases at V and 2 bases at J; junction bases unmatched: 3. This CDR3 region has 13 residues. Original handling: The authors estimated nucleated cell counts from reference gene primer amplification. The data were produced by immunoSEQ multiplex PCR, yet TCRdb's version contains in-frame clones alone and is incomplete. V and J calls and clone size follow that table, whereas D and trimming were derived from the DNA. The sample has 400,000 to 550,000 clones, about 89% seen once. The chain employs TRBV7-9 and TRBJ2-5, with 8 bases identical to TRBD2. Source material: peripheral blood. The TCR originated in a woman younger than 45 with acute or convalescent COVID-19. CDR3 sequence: CASIAGRQETQYF. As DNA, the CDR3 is TGTGCCAGCATAGCGGGGAGACAAGAGACCCAGTACTTC.